The following is a T cell receptor beta chain sequence with its context. The data derive from a study of blood T cell repertoires in COVID-19. Study at large: COVID-19 samples, acute and convalescent, were from the United States, Italy and Spain. PBMCs, B-cell-depleted T cells, or T cells were the source of the cDNA or gDNA that made up the material.

Original processing methods: Reference gene primers were amplified, and this amplification served to estimate nucleated cell counts. The assay was immunoSEQ multiplex PCR, and TCRdb's table has in-frame clones only and misses some. D and trimming were read from the DNA, whereas the V and J calls and clone size are those reported in that table. Here the sample spans around 100,000 clones, roughly 87% being singletons. Trimming took 4 bases from V and 7 from J; bases not matched to a gene: 4. This CDR3 is built from 15 residues. Germline assignment: CDR1 ENHRY and CDR2 SYGVKD. This chain uses TRBV10-3 with TRBJ2-1; 13 bases align to TRBD2. The specimen sequenced was peripheral blood. This TCR derives from a woman of 80 years or more with acute or convalescent COVID-19. The CDR3 loop reads CAISVGTSGMNEQFF. CDR3 in DNA: TGTGCCATCAGTGTCGGGACTAGCGGGATGAATGAGCAGTTCTTC.